This T cell receptor (beta chain) was profiled in a study of blood T cells in healthy people across ages. Broader study findings: TCR beta diversity, measured per million T cells, fell in a roughly linear way with age.

This CDR3 has 15 residues. V lost 4 bases, J lost 9 bases, and 12 bases stayed unmatched. CDR1 MGHRA and CDR2 YSYEKL come from the germline V gene. Through a sample-barcoded 5' primer and a J-beta primer mix, a second PCR was run for roughly 7 to 12 cycles. Tagging of each cDNA molecule was performed by a template-switch adaptor with 12 random nucleotides. A single record per CDR3 protein comes from TCRdb applying MiXCR to the 5' RACE reads. The sample includes about 1.8 million distinct CDR3 sequences, around half seen only once; the top ten take roughly 2.1%. On this clonotype itself: Its antigen remains unidentified.

PBMCs were isolated at a quantity of at least 6.5 million per sample. This sequence was found in a woman in her thirties or forties in good health. Material: blood. The J gene is TRBJ2-1, the V gene TRBV4-1; 7 positions match TRBD2. CDR3 sequence (DNA): TGCGCCAGCAGCCCCCAGGGAGGGGTATCTCGTGAGCAGTTCTTC. Translated: CASSPQGGVSREQFF.